These T cell receptor beta chains were read from a single sample in a study of T-cell reconstitution after alpha-beta-depleted transplantation in children. TCRdb re-analysed the PCR reads in MiXCR, keeping a single row per CDR3 protein. The sample includes 95,000 to 120,000 distinct CDR3 sequences, 6.4% of them seen just once. The sequences come from PBMCs, mostly from graft donor cells, collected 360 days after TCRalphabeta/CD19-depleted stem cell transplant. All receptors come from a male patient between 2 and 10 years old who had a stem cell transplant for acute lymphoblastic leukemia, so the T cells may come from the graft donor. Each CDR3 is given with its conserved first and last residue. A D gene is named only where the DNA matches it firmly. Some rows have no size entry. The others give once, few or many, or a class for an expanded clone.

>many|NA|TRBJ2-4|TRBV5-1
TGCGCCAGCAGCGTGGGACAATCAATCACCAACATTCAGTACTTC
CASSVGQSITNIQYF
>many|NA|TRBJ2-1|TRBV3-1
TGTGCCAGCAGCCCCACTGTGGTATCCTACAATGAGCAGTTCTTC
CASSPTVVSYNEQFF
>NA|NA|TRBJ2-3|TRBV20-1
TGCAGTGCTCCAACCTCCACAGATACGCAGTATTTT
CSAPTSTDTQYF
>NA|NA|TRBJ1-1|TRBV6-2/TRBV6-3
TGTGCCAGCATAGATGAAGCTTTCTTT
CASIDEAFF
>many|NA|TRBJ1-2|TRBV4-2
TGTGCCAGCAGCCAAGTATCTGAGTATGGCTACACCTTC
CASSQVSEYGYTF
>NA|TRBD1|TRBJ2-7|TRBV28
TGTGCCAGCAGTGATGGGACAGGGTACTACGAGCAGTACTTC
CASSDGTGYYEQYF
>NA|TRBD2|TRBJ2-3|TRBV7-2
TGTGCCAGCAGCGAGGGGGTACTAGCGGGCACAGATACGCAGTATTTT
CASSEGVLAGTDTQYF
>many|NA|TRBJ2-1|TRBV29-1
TGCAGCGCCCCGTGGGGGGCCGAGCAGTTCTTC
CSAPWGAEQFF
>NA|NA|TRBJ2-1|TRBV9
TGTGCCAGCAGCGTCACCGCCCGCCATGAGCAGTTCTTC
CASSVTARHEQFF
>NA|NA|TRBJ2-3|TRBV6-1
TGTGCCAGCAGTGGGGGACTGGAGCATACGCAGTATTTT
CASSGGLEHTQYF
>many|NA|TRBJ2-1|TRBV30
TGTGCCTGGAGTGTACTGCGGTTCTCCTACAATGAGCAGTTCTTC
CAWSVLRFSYNEQFF
>few|TRBD1|TRBJ2-1|TRBV4-3
TGCGCCAGCAGCCCTGACAGGGAGTACAATGAGCAGTTCTTC
CASSPDREYNEQFF
>NA|TRBD2|TRBJ2-1|TRBV9
TGTGCCAGCAGCGTAGCTGAGCGGGAGGGCCGTGCAGAGCAGTTCTTC
CASSVAEREGRAEQFF
>many|NA|TRBJ2-7|TRBV7-2
TGTGCCAGCAGCTTAGCATCAGGGAGCGAGCAGTACTTC
CASSLASGSEQYF
>NA|NA|TRBJ2-2|TRBV7-9
TGTGCCAGCAGCTTAGAGCCGGGGCACGGGGAGCTGTTTTTT
CASSLEPGHGELFF
>NA|NA|TRBJ1-1|TRBV6-6
TGTGCCAGCAGGTCCGGCCCCTCGGAGGCTTTCTTT
CASRSGPSEAFF
>NA|NA|TRBJ1-2|TRBV11-2
TGTGCCAGCAGCTTAGACCGGTTTGCTAGCCGCCCAAACTATGGCTACACCTTC
CASSLDRFASRPNYGYTF
>NA|TRBD2|TRBJ2-4|TRBV20-1
TGCAGTGCTAGAGATAGGGTAGCGGGAGGGAGGGCCAAAAACATTCAGTACTTC
CSARDRVAGGRAKNIQYF
>many|NA|TRBJ2-2|TRBV13
TGTGCCAGCAGCTTAAGTCCGGGTAACACCGGGGAGCTGTTTTTT
CASSLSPGNTGELFF
>many|NA|TRBJ1-1|TRBV4-3
TGCGCCAGCAGCCAAGATCGTTGGTTAGGGGGTGAAGCTTTCTTT
CASSQDRWLGGEAFF
>many|TRBD1|TRBJ1-1|TRBV29-1
TGCAGCGTTCATGGACAGGGTTACACTGAAGCTTTCTTT
CSVHGQGYTEAFF
>NA|NA|TRBJ1-2|TRBV7-6
TGTGCCAGCAGCTTAGGTACAGGACCAAACTATGGCTACACCTTC
CASSLGTGPNYGYTF
>many|NA|TRBJ1-2|TRBV7-9
TGTGCCAGCAGTTTGGAAGGGGCGCGGGGCTACACCTTC
CASSLEGARGYTF
>many|NA|TRBJ2-3|TRBV27
TGTGCCAGTTTCAGCACAGATACGCAGTATTTT
CASFSTDTQYF
>many|NA|TRBJ2-6|TRBV5-1
TGCGCCAGCAGCTTTTACAAGGTCGCCGTCTCTGGGGCCAACGTCCTGACTTTC
CASSFYKVAVSGANVLTF
>many|NA|TRBJ2-5|TRBV29-1
TGCAGCGTTCTCCCGGGACTTTCAAGGGAGACCCAGTACTTC
CSVLPGLSRETQYF
>many|NA|TRBJ2-1|TRBV6-5
TGTGCCAGCAGTTACTCAGGGTTTGAGCAGTTCTTC
CASSYSGFEQFF
>many|NA|TRBJ2-2|TRBV7-9
TGTGCCAGCAGCTTTTCGGTCGGGGAGCTGTTTTTT
CASSFSVGELFF
>many|NA|TRBJ2-5|TRBV6-2/TRBV6-3
TGTGCCAGCACGGAACTAGCAGGGGAGACCCAGTACTTC
CASTELAGETQYF
>many|TRBD2|TRBJ2-3|TRBV20-1
TGCAGTGCTGTAGCGGGAGGAGGCACAGATACGCAGTATTTT
CSAVAGGGTDTQYF
>NA|NA|TRBJ1-2|TRBV5-8
TGTGCCAGCAGTTCCGGGAGGGGGAAGTATGGCTACACCTTC
CASSSGRGKYGYTF
>many|TRBD2|TRBJ2-5|TRBV29-1
TGCAGCGTTGAACGGCCGGGCGGGAGGAAGACCCAGTACTTC
CSVERPGGRKTQYF
>NA|NA|TRBJ1-5|TRBV5-6
TGTGCCAGCAGCTTGGCCCAGGTTAATCAGCCCCAGCATTTT
CASSLAQVNQPQHF
>NA|TRBD1|TRBJ2-5|TRBV2
TGTGCCAGCACAGGGGGCTTCCAAGAGACCCAGTACTTC
CASTGGFQETQYF
>many|NA|TRBJ2-1|TRBV7-9
TGTGCCAGCAGCCGGGACCGCAATGAGCAGTTCTTC
CASSRDRNEQFF
>many|NA|TRBJ2-1|TRBV7-9
TGTGCCAGCAGCCGGGCTCCGATGGTCGCAGGGTACAATGAGCAGTTCTTC
CASSRAPMVAGYNEQFF
>many|TRBD1|TRBJ2-3|TRBV13
TGTGCCAGCAGCCAGGGGGGCACAGATACGCAGTATTTT
CASSQGGTDTQYF
>few|NA|TRBJ1-1|TRBV5-1
TGCGCCAGCAGCTTGGAGGTCCGGGGGACTGAAGCTTTCTTT
CASSLEVRGTEAFF
>few|TRBD1|TRBJ1-1|TRBV19
TGTGCCAGTAATTCCCAGACAGGGGCGGGCACTGAAGCTTTCTTT
CASNSQTGAGTEAFF
>many|TRBD1|TRBJ2-5|TRBV25-1
TGTGCCAGCCAGAACAGGGGGCGCTTAGAGACCCAGTACTTC
CASQNRGRLETQYF
>few|NA|TRBJ2-7|TRBV20-1
TGCAGTGCTAGCCCACTCAGAGGGGGGAGCTCCTACGAGCAGTACTTC
CSASPLRGGSSYEQYF
>few|TRBD2|TRBJ2-6|TRBV11-2
TGTGCCAGCAGCACCCTAAGGTCGCGGGGGGTCCCCCTCTCTGGGGCCAACGTCCTGACTTTC
CASSTLRSRGVPLSGANVLTF
>many|NA|TRBJ2-7|TRBV29-1
TGCAGCGTTGAAGATCCCGGACGCCCTGGAAAGCAGTACTTC
CSVEDPGRPGKQYF
>many|TRBD1|TRBJ2-7|TRBV9
TGTGCCAGCAGCCAAGGGACAGGGGGATATAGGCAGTACTTC
CASSQGTGGYRQYF
>many|TRBD2|TRBJ2-3|TRBV7-9
TGTGCCAGCAGCTTAGGGCGGGGGAGCACAGATACGCAGTATTTT
CASSLGRGSTDTQYF
>few|NA|TRBJ1-1|TRBV6-2/TRBV6-3
TGTGCCAGCAGTCAACCCCTGGTAGGGACGAACACTGAAGCTTTCTTT
CASSQPLVGTNTEAFF
>NA|NA|TRBJ1-1|TRBV6-1
TGTGCCAGCAGGACGGGACAAGAGAACACTGAAGCTTTCTTT
CASRTGQENTEAFF
>many|TRBD2|TRBJ2-7|TRBV6-5
TGTGCCAGCAGTTACTCGAATGGGAGGGAATACGAGCAGTACTTC
CASSYSNGREYEQYF
>many|NA|TRBJ2-5|TRBV9
TGTGCCAGCAGCGCTCCCAATAAGGAGACCCAGTACTTC
CASSAPNKETQYF
>NA|NA|TRBJ2-1|TRBV6-1
TGTGCCAGCGGCCGACCGGGGCCCTCCTACAATGAGCAGTTCTTC
CASGRPGPSYNEQFF
>many|NA|TRBJ2-5|TRBV4-3
TGCGCCAGCAGCCAAGGTCACCGCCGTAGTAGGGAGACCCAGTACTTC
CASSQGHRRSRETQYF
>many|NA|TRBJ1-2|TRBV4-2
TGTGCCAGCAGCCTCGGGCGAGAGAAGAGCTATGGCTACACCTTC
CASSLGREKSYGYTF